A single sample is the source of the 16 T cell receptor beta chains below, sequenced in a study of PD-L1 blockade in urothelial cancer. The protocol was immunoSEQ multiplex PCR, while the TCRdb copy is restricted to in-frame clones and leaves out a portion. The table shows tens of thousands of clones, with approximately 80% occurring only once. Time point indicated: pretreatment peripheral blood. This specimen was PBMCs, taken around atezolizumab (anti-PD-L1) treatment. The receptor set was obtained from a man aged 55 to 70 with urothelial cancer.

This chain joins TRBV4-1 and TRBJ2-3; a weak D match, TRBD2 (6 bases). Germline CDR1 and CDR2: MGHRA and YSYEKL. The CDR3 contains 15 residues. Trimming took off 4 bases at V and 4 bases at J, with 15 bases between the two ends. This chain's CDR3 is CASSPAGGTSDTQYF. CDR3 in DNA: TGCGCCAGCAGCCCGGCGGGCGGGACCTCAGATACGCAGTATTTT.

This chain joins TRBV19 and TRBJ2-5, with 7 bases that match TRBD1. Germline V lookup: CDR1 LNHDA, CDR2 SQIVND (reference sequence). CDR3 size: 15 residues. V lost 7 bases to trimming and J lost 0 bases; unmatched junction nucleotides: 8. Here the CDR3 DNA reads TGTGCCAGTAAAAGCTGGGACAGTTACCAAGAGACCCAGTACTTC. This codes for CASKSWDSYQETQYF.

The V and J genes are TRBV9 and TRBJ1-3; 10 nucleotides agree with TRBD1. The CDR3 totals 14 residues. The germline gives CDR1 SGDLS, CDR2 YYNGEE. V lost 4 bases, J lost 5 bases, and 3 bases stayed unmatched. This CDR3 reads CASSKGQGRNTIYF. CDR3 coding DNA: TGTGCCAGCAGCAAGGGACAGGGGCGAAACACCATATATTTT. Drawing the rest from reference TRBV9 and TRBJ1-3, the complete variable domain is DSGVTQTPKHLITATGQRVTLRCSPRSGDLSVYWYQQSLDQGLQFLIQYYNGEERAKGNILERFSAQQFPDLHSELNLSSLELGDSALYFCASSKGQGRNTIYFGEGSWLTVV.

This clone was counted a single time. The J gene is TRBJ2-7, the V gene TRBV5-1; no clear D gene. CDR3 length: 13 residues. V was cut by 0 bases and J by 4 bases, with 8 bases left in between. The germline V gene has CDR1 SGHRS and CDR2 YFSETQ. The CDR3, as DNA: TGCGCCAGCAGCTTGGAATCAGGATACGAGCAGTACTTC. Protein sequence: CASSLESGYEQYF.

This clone was counted only a few times. Mismatch with germline at one junction end may stem from a read error. The V gene is TRBV23-1, the J gene TRBJ2-7; possibly TRBD1 for D (8 bases). TRBV23-1 is an open reading frame, and its role is uncertain. The CDR3 consists of 13 residues. CDR3 in DNA: TGCGCCAGCAGTCAATCACCGGGGGGCACAGGGGGCTTC. This gives the protein CASSQSPGGTGGF.

The J gene is TRBJ2-5, the V gene TRBV7-9; tentative D call: TRBD1 (5 bases). The CDR3 has 15 amino acids. Germline V gene sequence: CDR1 SEHNR, CDR2 FQNEAQ (reference sequence). V lost 2 bases and J 1 base, leaving 11 bases between the germline ends. Here the CDR3 reads CASSLTREIQETQYF. The DNA for the CDR3 is TGTGCCAGCAGCTTAACCAGGGAAATCCAAGAGACCCAGTACTTC.

This rearrangement joins TRBV7-2 to TRBJ1-4; D unresolved. Germline CDR1 and CDR2: SGHTA and FQGNSA. Trimming stripped 3 bases from V and 0 bases from J, with 11 bases between. The CDR3 covers 16 residues. CDR3 nucleotide sequence: TGTGCCAGCAGCTTGAACGGCGGTGCAACTAATGAAAAACTGTTTTTT. This translates into CASSLNGGATNEKLFF. Full variable domain (remainder filled in from reference TRBV7-2 and TRBJ1-4): GAGVSQSPSNKVTEKGKDVELRCDPISGHTALYWYRQSLGQGLEFLIYFQGNSAPDKSGLPSDRFSAERTGGSVSTLTIQRTQQEDSAVYLCASSLNGGATNEKLFFGSGTQLSVL.

DNA for the CDR3: TGTGCCAGCAGCCTTATGGGACAATGGCAGTTCTTC. Translation: CASSLMGQWQFF. The chain has TRBV7-9 and TRBJ2-1, with D possibly being TRBD1 (6 bases). This CDR3 is 12 amino acids long. Trimming took 5 bases from V and 12 from J, leaving 14 bases between them. Germline CDR1 is SEHNR and CDR2 is FQNEAQ (reference sequence).

This chain connects TRBV28 to TRBJ1-4, with D perhaps TRBD1 (6 bases). The V end lost 5 bases, the J end lost 3 bases, and 16 bases lay between the germline ends. There are 16 residues in the CDR3. Germline lookup yields CDR1 MDHEN and CDR2 SYDVKM. The CDR3 sequence: CASSKGGGSSNEKLFF. For the CDR3, the DNA is TGTGCCAGCAGTAAAGGGGGGGGTTCCTCTAATGAAAAACTGTTTTTT. Using reference TRBV28 and TRBJ1-4 for the parts outside the CDR3, the full variable domain is DVKVTQSSRYLVKRTGEKVFLECVQDMDHENMFWYRQDPGLGLRLIYFSYDVKMKEKGDIPEGYSVSREKKERFSLILESASTNQTSMYLCASSKGGGSSNEKLFFGSGTQLSVL.

The CDR3 reads CASSYTAGPGTEAFF. CDR3 DNA sequence: TGTGCCAGCAGTTACACGGCGGGCCCGGGCACTGAAGCTTTCTTT. The rearrangement links TRBV6-5 to TRBJ1-1; D unclear. V lost 2 bases and J lost 4, with 14 bases in between. This CDR3 is built from 15 residues. Germline V gives CDR1 MNHEY, CDR2 SVGAGI.

The chain has TRBV14 and TRBJ2-7; D not resolved. Per germline, CDR1 SGHDN and CDR2 FVKESK. With 0 bases removed from V and 3 bases from J, the gap between germline ends came to 3 bases. This CDR3 region has 12 residues. CDR3: CASSQDGYEQYF. CDR3 DNA sequence: TGTGCCAGCAGCCAAGACGGCTACGAGCAGTACTTC.

The chain links TRBV9 to TRBJ2-2; D remains unclear. Between the trimmed V and J ends, which lost 1 base and 4 bases, there was a span of 17 bases. This CDR3 contains 17 residues. Germline CDR1 and CDR2: SGDLS and YYNGEE. CDR3 loop: CASSVQEEFEGTGELFF. The DNA for the CDR3 is TGTGCCAGCAGCGTACAAGAGGAATTCGAAGGCACCGGGGAGCTGTTTTTT.

This clone was seen more than once but under ten times. CDR3 protein: CASSVHLSSGANVLTF. For the CDR3, the DNA is TGTGCCAGCAGTGTTCACCTCAGCTCTGGGGCCAACGTCCTGACTTTC. The V call is TRBV6-1, the J call TRBJ2-6; D is ambiguous. Germline assignment: CDR1 MNHNS and CDR2 SASEGT. This CDR3 contains 16 residues. V was shortened by 4 bases and J by 0 bases, with 10 bases between the two germline ends.

V is TRBV4-1 and J is TRBJ2-5, with 8 bases identical to TRBD1. The germline CDR1 and CDR2 sequences are MGHRA and YSYEKL. The CDR3 has 16 residues. V shed 2 bases, J shed 2 bases, and the junction held 7 bases outside the gene matches. DNA for the CDR3: TGCGCCAGCAGCCAAATTAAGACAGGGGCACAAGAGACCCAGTACTTC. Protein product: CASSQIKTGAQETQYF.

The chain uses TRBV18 and TRBJ1-6; D gene ambiguous. Germline CDR1 is KGHSH and CDR2 is LQKENI. V lost 6 bases and J 0 bases, leaving 6 bases between the germline ends. This CDR3 is 14 amino acids long. The CDR3 loop is CASSRDSYNSPLHF. The CDR3 nucleotides read TGTGCCAGCTCCCGGGACTCCTATAATTCACCCCTCCACTTT.

The chain has TRBV15 and TRBJ1-1, with 10 bases aligning to TRBD1. This CDR3 is 15 amino acids long. Germline V gene data show CDR1 as LNHNV and CDR2 as YYDKDF (reference sequence). The V segment lost 1 base and the J segment 6 bases; nucleotides outside the gene matches: 5. CDR3 loop: CATSRGDRGVSEAFF. The CDR3, as DNA: TGTGCCACCAGCAGAGGGGACAGGGGAGTATCTGAAGCTTTCTTT.